These 16 T cell receptor beta chains came from one sample sequenced in a study of T cells in Graves' hyperthyroidism and ophthalmopathy. Researchers amplified the TCR beta CDR3 regions from RNA transcripts. During a first-round RT-PCR of the TCR CDR3, the HTBI primer set was used. In TCRdb, the multiplex PCR reads were re-called with MiXCR into one record per CDR3 protein. Here the sample spans approximately 380,000 distinct CDR3 sequences, about 18% being singletons. The specimen sequenced was blood. The receptors were gathered from a man aged 18-30 years with Graves' ophthalmopathy.

This clonotype has a count of ten or more. This chain's CDR3 is CASSPDRDKYF. The CDR3 DNA reads TGTGCCAGCAGCCCGGACAGGGACAAGTACTTC. This chain uses TRBV7-9 with TRBJ2-5, with 8 positions matching TRBD1. The V and J ends lost 5 bases and 12 bases, in that order; junction bases with no gene match: 5. This CDR3 is 11 amino acids long. Germline CDR1 and CDR2: SEHNR and FQNEAQ (reference sequence).

This clonotype has at least ten counts. The CDR3 region has the DNA TGTGCCAGCAGTTTCCTAGCGGGTCCAGATACGCAGTATTTT. Amino acids: CASSFLAGPDTQYF. The genes are TRBV2 and TRBJ2-3; 8 positions match TRBD2. V lost 5 bases to trimming and J lost 4 bases; unmatched junction nucleotides: 5. Germline values: CDR1 SNHLY, CDR2 FYNNEI. CDR3 length: 14 amino acids.

This clonotype was seen a handful of times. A read error may explain this, as a much larger clone is one base away. This chain uses TRBV11-1 with TRBJ2-1, with 16 nucleotides matching TRBD2. V was clipped by 5 bases and J by 5 bases; unmatched bases: 9. Germline lookup yields CDR1 SGHAT and CDR2 FQDESV (reference sequence). The CDR3 runs 18 residues. CDR3 in amino acids: CASSETGTSGGADNEQFF. CDR3 bases: TGTGCCAGCAGCGAAACCGGGACTAGCGGGGGGGCCGACAATGAGCAGTTCTTC.

This clonotype was detected ten times or more. The gene calls are TRBV20-1 and TRBJ2-7; unclear D gene. V was shortened by 6 bases and J by 2 bases, with 14 bases between the two germline ends. The CDR3 spans 13 residues. Germline V gene sequence: CDR1 DFQATT, CDR2 SNEGSKA (reference sequence). CDR3 sequence (DNA): TGCAGTGCCCCCTCCCCAGCAACCTACGAGCAGTACTTC. Translating it yields CSAPSPATYEQYF.

The rearrangement uses TRBV4-2 and TRBJ2-5; D may correspond to TRBD1 or TRBD2 (6 bases each). Trimming left V 2 bases short and J 2 bases short, with 15 bases between. Germline V CDR1 and CDR2: LGHNA, YNFKEQ. CDR3 size: 16 residues. The CDR3 bases are TGTGCCAGCAGCCAACAAACCGAGGGGGGACAAGAGACCCAGTACTTC. It yields the protein CASSQQTEGGQETQYF.

This clonotype was seen many times. The rearrangement joins TRBV2 to TRBJ1-2; 9 positions match TRBD1. Germline CDR1 is SNHLY and CDR2 is FYNNEI. The trim removed 7 bases at V and 8 bases at J, leaving 8 bases unmatched. The CDR3 spans 13 residues. CDR3 DNA: TGTGCCAGCACCCTCTGGACAGGGGTAGGCTACACCTTC. It specifies CASTLWTGVGYTF.

In DNA form, the CDR3 reads TGTGCCAGCAGATCAACAGGGAACAATGAGCAGTTCTTC. This encodes CASRSTGNNEQFF. The gene calls are TRBV14 and TRBJ2-1, with D perhaps TRBD1 (6 bases). Germline CDR1 reads SGHDN; CDR2 reads FVKESK. V shed 6 bases and J shed 5 bases, with 11 bases lying between them. CDR3 length equals 13 residues.

As for this clonotype: At one of its ends the junction is not consistent with the germline gene, which may arise from a read error. The chain recombines TRBV7-7 with TRBJ2-6, with TRBD1 matching 12 bases. Germline values: CDR1 SSHAT, CDR2 FNYEAQ (reference sequence). This CDR3 has 18 amino acids. Here the CDR3 reads CASSDRDRGREGANVLTF. For the CDR3, the DNA is TGTGCTAGCAGCGACCGGGACAGGGGGCGGGAAGGGGCCAACGTCCTGACTTTC. Variable domain in full (rest from reference TRBV7-7 and TRBJ2-6): GAGVSQSPRYKVTKRGQDVTLRCDPISSHATLYWYQQALGQGPEFLTYFNYEAQPDKSGLPSDRFSAERPEGSISTLTIQRTEQRDSAMYRCASSDRDRGREGANVLTFGAGSRLTVL.

There are many counts of this clonotype. The J gene is TRBJ1-2, the V gene TRBV12-3 or TRBV12-4; 7 bases agree with TRBD1. This CDR3 contains 14 residues. The V gene end was trimmed by 5 bases and the J gene end by 4 bases; junction bases not matched to a gene: 7. The CDR3 spells CASSLPGQTYGYTF. The CDR3 DNA reads TGTGCCAGCAGTCTTCCGGGACAGACCTATGGCTACACCTTC.

This clonotype was seen a few times. This chain connects TRBV5-6 to TRBJ1-3; D gene ambiguous. The CDR3 extends over 16 amino acids. V shed 4 bases and J shed 0 bases, with 14 bases lying between them. Germline assignment: CDR1 SGHDT and CDR2 YYEEEE. The CDR3 region has the DNA TGTGCCAGCAGCGCTCTAGGAAGGAACTCTGGAAACACCATATATTTT. Its protein is CASSALGRNSGNTIYF.

The J gene is TRBJ2-6, the V gene TRBV7-3; tentatively, D is TRBD1 (5 bases). The CDR3 covers 15 residues. In germline, CDR1 is SGHTA, CDR2 FQGTGA. V was pared by 2 bases and J by 4 bases, with 9 bases between. CDR3 residues: CASSLGATGANVLTF. The CDR3 DNA reads TGTGCCAGCAGCTTAGGGGCGACGGGGGCCAACGTCCTGACTTTC. The full variable domain, its missing parts supplied by reference TRBV7-3 and TRBJ2-6, is GAGVSQTPSNKVTEKGKYVELRCDPISGHTALYWYRQSLGQGPEFLIYFQGTGAADDSGLPNDRFFAVRPEGSVSTLKIQRTERGDSAVYLCASSLGATGANVLTFGAGSRLTVL.

The V gene is TRBV19, the J gene TRBJ2-7; 8 nucleotides align to TRBD1. V shed 4 bases, J shed 2 bases, and the junction held 10 bases outside the gene matches. Germline loops: CDR1 LNHDA, CDR2 SQIVND (reference sequence). This CDR3 has 16 residues. The CDR3 DNA is TGTGCCAGTAGTACCAAAGGACAGGGCTCAACCTACGAGCAGTACTTC. Amino acid sequence: CASSTKGQGSTYEQYF.

This clonotype was seen repeatedly, ten times or more. This chain links TRBV18 with TRBJ2-1; 11 nucleotides agree with TRBD1. The CDR3 is 16 residues long. Unmatched junction bases numbered 7, after V lost 3 bases and J lost 6 bases. Germline CDR1 reads KGHSH; CDR2 reads LQKENI. CDR3 sequence reads: CASSPLGGTGGNEQFF. Written as DNA, the CDR3 is TGTGCCAGCTCACCCTTAGGCGGGACAGGGGGCAATGAGCAGTTCTTC.

This clonotype was counted many times. The chain is built from TRBV13 and TRBJ1-1; 8 bases line up with TRBD1. The CDR3 covers 14 residues. Trimming cost V 4 bases and J 4 bases; bases outside gene matches: 5. Germline V gene data show CDR1 as PRHDT and CDR2 as FYEKMQ (reference sequence). Written as DNA, the CDR3 is TGTGCCAGCAGCTCGGACAGGGCACCCACTGAAGCTTTCTTT. This encodes CASSSDRAPTEAFF.

This sequence joins TRBV24-1 and TRBJ2-1, with 8 bases aligning to TRBD2. The CDR3 loop spans 13 amino acids. Per the germline V gene, CDR1 is KGHDR and CDR2 is SFDVKD. The V gene end was trimmed by 8 bases and the J gene end by 10 bases; junction bases not matched to a gene: 9. CDR3 nucleotides: TGTGCCACCACCCCTTCGGGGGGGCGCGAGCAGTTCTTC. Its protein is CATTPSGGREQFF.

Note on this clonotype: A much bigger clone sits one base away, suggesting this may be a read error. The chain recombines TRBV10-3 with TRBJ2-7; a weak D match, TRBD2 (5 bases). CDR1 and CDR2 (germline): ENHRY, SYGVKD. V lost 8 bases to trimming and J lost 1 base, with 12 bases between them. The CDR3 consists of 13 residues. CDR3 DNA: TGTGCCATCTGCAAGAGCGGTTCCTACGAGCAGTACTTC. This sequence encodes CAICKSGSYEQYF.